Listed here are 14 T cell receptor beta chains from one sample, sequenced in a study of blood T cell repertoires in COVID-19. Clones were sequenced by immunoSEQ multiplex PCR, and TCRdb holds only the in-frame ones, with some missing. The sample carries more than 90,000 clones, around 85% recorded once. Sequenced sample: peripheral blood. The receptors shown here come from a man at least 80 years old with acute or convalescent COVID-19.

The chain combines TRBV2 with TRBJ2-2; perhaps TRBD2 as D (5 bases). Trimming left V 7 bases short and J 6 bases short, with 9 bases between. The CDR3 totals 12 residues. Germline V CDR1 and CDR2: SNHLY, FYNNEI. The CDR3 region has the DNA TGTGCCAGCAAGGTGGGAGCCGGGGAGCTGTTTTTT. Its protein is CASKVGAGELFF.

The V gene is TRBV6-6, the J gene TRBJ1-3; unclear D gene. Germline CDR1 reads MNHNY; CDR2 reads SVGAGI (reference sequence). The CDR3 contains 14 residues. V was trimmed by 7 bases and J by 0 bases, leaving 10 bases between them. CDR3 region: CASIGPTSGNTIYF. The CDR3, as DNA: TGTGCCAGCATTGGGCCGACCTCTGGAAACACCATATATTTT.

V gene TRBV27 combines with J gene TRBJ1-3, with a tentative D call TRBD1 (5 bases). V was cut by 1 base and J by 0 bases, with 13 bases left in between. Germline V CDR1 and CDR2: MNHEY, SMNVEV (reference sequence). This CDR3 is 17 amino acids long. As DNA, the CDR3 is TGTGCCAGCAGTTTATGGACCCCGGGGGGCTCTGGAAACACCATATATTTT. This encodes CASSLWTPGGSGNTIYF.

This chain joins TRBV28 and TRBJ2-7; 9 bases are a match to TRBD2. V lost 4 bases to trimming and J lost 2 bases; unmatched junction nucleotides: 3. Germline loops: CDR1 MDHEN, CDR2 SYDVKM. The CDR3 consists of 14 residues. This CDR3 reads CASSSAGGTYEQYF. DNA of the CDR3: TGTGCCAGCAGTTCAGCGGGAGGAACCTACGAGCAGTACTTC.

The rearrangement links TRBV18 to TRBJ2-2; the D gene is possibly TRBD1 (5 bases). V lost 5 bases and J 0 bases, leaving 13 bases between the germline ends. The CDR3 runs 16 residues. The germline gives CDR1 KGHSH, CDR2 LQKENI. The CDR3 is CASSERTSANTGELFF. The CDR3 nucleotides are TGTGCCAGCTCAGAAAGGACAAGCGCGAACACCGGGGAGCTGTTTTTT.

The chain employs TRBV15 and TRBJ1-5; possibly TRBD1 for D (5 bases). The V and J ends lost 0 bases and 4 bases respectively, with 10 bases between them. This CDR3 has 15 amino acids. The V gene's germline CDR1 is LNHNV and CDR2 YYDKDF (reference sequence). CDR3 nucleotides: TGTGCCACCAGCAGAGATCCGGCAGGGAATCAGCCCCAGCATTTT. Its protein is CATSRDPAGNQPQHF.

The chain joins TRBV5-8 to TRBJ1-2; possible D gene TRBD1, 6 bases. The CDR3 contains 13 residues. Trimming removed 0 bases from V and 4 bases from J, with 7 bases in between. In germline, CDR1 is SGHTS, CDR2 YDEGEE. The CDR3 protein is CASSLAGVYGYTF. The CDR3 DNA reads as TGTGCCAGCAGCTTGGCAGGGGTCTATGGCTACACCTTC.

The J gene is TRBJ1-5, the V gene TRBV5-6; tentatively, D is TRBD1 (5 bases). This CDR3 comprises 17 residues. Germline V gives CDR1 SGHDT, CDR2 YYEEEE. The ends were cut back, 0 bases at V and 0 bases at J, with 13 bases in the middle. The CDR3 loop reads CASSLAKGAHSNQPQHF. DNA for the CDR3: TGTGCCAGCAGCTTGGCAAAAGGGGCCCATAGCAATCAGCCCCAGCATTTT.

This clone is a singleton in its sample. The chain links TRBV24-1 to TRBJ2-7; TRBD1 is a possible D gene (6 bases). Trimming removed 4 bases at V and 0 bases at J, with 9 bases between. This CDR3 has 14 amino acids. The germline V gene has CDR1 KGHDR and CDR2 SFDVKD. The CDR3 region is CATSDRDNSYEQYF. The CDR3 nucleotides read TGTGCCACCAGTGACAGGGACAACTCCTACGAGCAGTACTTC.

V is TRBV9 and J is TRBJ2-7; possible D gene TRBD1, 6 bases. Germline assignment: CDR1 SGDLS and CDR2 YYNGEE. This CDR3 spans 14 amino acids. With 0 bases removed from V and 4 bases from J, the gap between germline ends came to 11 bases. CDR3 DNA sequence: TGTGCCAGCAGCGTAGGGGGCAGGGGATACGAGCAGTACTTC. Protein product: CASSVGGRGYEQYF.

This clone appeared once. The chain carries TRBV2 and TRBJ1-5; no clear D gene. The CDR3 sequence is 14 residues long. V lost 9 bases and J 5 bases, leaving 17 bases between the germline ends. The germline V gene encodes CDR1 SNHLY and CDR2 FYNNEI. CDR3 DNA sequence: TGTGCCAGTTTGACTGACGTAGGAGATCAGCCCCAGCATTTT. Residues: CASLTDVGDQPQHF.

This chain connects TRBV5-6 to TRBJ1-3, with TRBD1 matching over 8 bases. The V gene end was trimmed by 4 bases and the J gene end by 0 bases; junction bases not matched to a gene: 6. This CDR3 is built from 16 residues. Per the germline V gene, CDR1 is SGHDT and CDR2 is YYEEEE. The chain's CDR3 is CASSGGTGDSGNTIYF. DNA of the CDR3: TGTGCCAGCAGCGGGGGGACAGGCGACTCTGGAAACACCATATATTTT.

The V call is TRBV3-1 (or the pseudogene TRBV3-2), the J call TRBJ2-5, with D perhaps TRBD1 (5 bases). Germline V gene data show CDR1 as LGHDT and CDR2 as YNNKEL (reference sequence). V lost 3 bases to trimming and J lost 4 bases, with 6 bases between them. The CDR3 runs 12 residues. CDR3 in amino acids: CASSQGPETQYF. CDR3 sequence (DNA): TGTGCCAGCAGCCAGGGGCCAGAGACCCAGTACTTC.

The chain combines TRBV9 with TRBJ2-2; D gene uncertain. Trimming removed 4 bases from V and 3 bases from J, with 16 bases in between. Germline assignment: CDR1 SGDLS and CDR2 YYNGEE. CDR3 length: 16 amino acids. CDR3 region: CASSTSAAPDTGELFF. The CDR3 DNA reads TGTGCCAGCAGCACCAGTGCGGCTCCCGACACCGGGGAGCTGTTTTTT.